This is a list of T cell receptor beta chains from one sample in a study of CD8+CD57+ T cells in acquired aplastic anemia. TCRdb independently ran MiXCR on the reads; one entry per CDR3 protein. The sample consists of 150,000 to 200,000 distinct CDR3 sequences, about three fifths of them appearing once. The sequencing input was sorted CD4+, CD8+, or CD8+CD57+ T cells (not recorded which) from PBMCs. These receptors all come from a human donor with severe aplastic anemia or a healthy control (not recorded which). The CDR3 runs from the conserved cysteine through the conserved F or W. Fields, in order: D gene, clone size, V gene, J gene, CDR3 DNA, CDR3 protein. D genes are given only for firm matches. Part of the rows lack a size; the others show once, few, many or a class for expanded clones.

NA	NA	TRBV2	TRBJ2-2	TGTGCCAGCAGCGCCACTACAGGGGAGGCCGGGGAGCTGTTTTTT	CASSATTGEAGELFF
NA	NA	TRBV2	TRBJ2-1	TGTGCCAGCACGGTATTCGATGAGCAGTTCTTC	CASTVFDEQFF
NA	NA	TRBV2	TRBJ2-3	TGTGCCAGCAGTGGAGCGCTACCCGGTGGGGCCCATGAGGCAGATACGCAGTATTTT	CASSGALPGGAHEADTQYF
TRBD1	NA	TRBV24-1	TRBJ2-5	TGTGCCACCAGTGACAGACAGGGGGCGTTCCAAGAGACCCAGTACTTC	CATSDRQGAFQETQYF
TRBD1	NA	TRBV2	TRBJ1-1	TGTGCCAGCCTCAGGGGGTCACTGAACACTGAAGCTTTCTTT	CASLRGSLNTEAFF
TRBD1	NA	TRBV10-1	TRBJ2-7	TGCGCCAGCAGTGGGACCAACCGGGACAGGCCTTCTGACGAGCAGTACTTC	CASSGTNRDRPSDEQYF
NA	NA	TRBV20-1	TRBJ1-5	TGCAGTGCTAGTAGTACAGCTAATCAGCCCCAGCATTTT	CSASSTANQPQHF
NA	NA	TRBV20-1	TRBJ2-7	TGCAGTGCTAGATTGTTGCAGGGACGGAGGAGCTCCTACGAGCAGTACTTC	CSARLLQGRRSSYEQYF
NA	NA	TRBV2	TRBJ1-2	TGTGCCAGCAGTGAGGAGAGCAGAGCTTCTAACTATGGCTACACCTTC	CASSEESRASNYGYTF
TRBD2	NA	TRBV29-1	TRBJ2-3	TGCAGCGTGGGAGGTGGCGGGAGGGACACAGATACGCAGTATTTT	CSVGGGGRDTDTQYF
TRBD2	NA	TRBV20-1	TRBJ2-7	TGCAGTGCTTCTCGTCGCGGGACTAGCGGGGGGCACAGCTCCTACGAGCAGTACTTC	CSASRRGTSGGHSSYEQYF
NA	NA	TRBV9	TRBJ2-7	TGTGCCAGCAGCTTAGGTACGGGACTTCGTACCTACGAGCAGTACTTC	CASSLGTGLRTYEQYF
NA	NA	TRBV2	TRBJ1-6	TGTGCCAGCAGTGGGGCTGATCTACCCCTCCACTTT	CASSGADLPLHF
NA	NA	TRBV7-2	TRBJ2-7	TGTGCCAGCAGCTTAGAACTACCGAGCAGCGCGTACTTC	CASSLELPSSAYF
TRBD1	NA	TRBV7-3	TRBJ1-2	TGTGCCAGCAGCTCCGGACAGGGATCTGATGGCTACACCTTC	CASSSGQGSDGYTF
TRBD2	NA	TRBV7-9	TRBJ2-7	TGTGCCAGCAGCTTAGGGCTAGCGGGTGAACCCTACGAGCAGTACTTC	CASSLGLAGEPYEQYF
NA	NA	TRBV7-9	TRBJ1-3	NA	CASSLGRGRSEQYFGPGTIYF
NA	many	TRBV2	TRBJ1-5	TGTGCCACCCGTCCGTCGGGGTATAGCAATCAGCCCCAGCATTTT	CATRPSGYSNQPQHF
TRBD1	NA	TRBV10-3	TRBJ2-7	TGTGCCATCAGTGAGTCGAGGACAGGGATGTCCTACGAGCAGTACTTC	CAISESRTGMSYEQYF
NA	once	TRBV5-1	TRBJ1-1	TGCGCCAGCAGCTTGGCTTCGGTGAACACTGAAGCTTTCTTT	CASSLASVNTEAFF
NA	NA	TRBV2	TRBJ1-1	TGTGCCAGCTCACCGATGTACACTGAAGCTTTCTTT	CASSPMYTEAFF
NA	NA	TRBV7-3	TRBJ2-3	TGTGCCAGCAGCACAGAGACCACAGATACGCAGTATTTT	CASSTETTDTQYF
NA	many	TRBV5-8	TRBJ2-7	TGTGCCAGCAGCTTGGCCGGGGAAGACGAGCAGTACTTC	CASSLAGEDEQYF
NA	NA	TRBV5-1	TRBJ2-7	TGTGCCAGCAGCTTGGTAGGTAGGAGTTCGAGCGAGCAGTACTTC	CASSLVGRSSSEQYF
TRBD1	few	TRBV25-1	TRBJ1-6	TGTGCCAGCAGTGATAGCAGGGGGAGTTCACCCCTCCACTTT	CASSDSRGSSPLHF
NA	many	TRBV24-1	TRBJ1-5	TGTGCCACCAGTGATTCGGGGGGGATCAATCAGCCCCAGCATTTT	CATSDSGGINQPQHF
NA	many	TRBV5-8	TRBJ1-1	TGTGCCAGCAGCTTGGTCACTGAAGCTTTCTTT	CASSLVTEAFF
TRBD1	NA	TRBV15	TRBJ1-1	TGTGCCACCAGCATTTGGATGGGACAGGGGGATACTGAAGCTTTCTTT	CATSIWMGQGDTEAFF
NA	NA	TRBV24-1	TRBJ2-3	TGTGCCACCAGTGCAGGGCTTAGCACAGATACGCAGTATTTT	CATSAGLSTDTQYF
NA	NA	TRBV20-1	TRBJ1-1	TGCAGTGCTAGAAAGTTTGGCAGGGGAACTGAAGCTTTCTTT	CSARKFGRGTEAFF
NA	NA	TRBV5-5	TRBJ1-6	TGTGCCAGCAGCTTGAAGGCCGGGGTCGATAATTCACCCCTCCACTTT	CASSLKAGVDNSPLHF
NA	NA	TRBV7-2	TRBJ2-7	TGTGCCAGCAGCTTAGGACTAGGTGTCTACGAGCAGTACTTC	CASSLGLGVYEQYF
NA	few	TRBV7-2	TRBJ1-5	TGTGCCAGCAGCACTATGGGGGATCAGCCCCAGCATTTT	CASSTMGDQPQHF
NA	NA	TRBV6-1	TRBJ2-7	TGTGCCAGCAGCCAACAGCCCGGGACACCTTCTTACTCCTACGAGCAGTACTTC	CASSQQPGTPSYSYEQYF
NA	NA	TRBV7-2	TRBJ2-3	TGTGCCAGCAGCACCGAAGTCTTGGGGACAGATACGCAGTATTTT	CASSTEVLGTDTQYF
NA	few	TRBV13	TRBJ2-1	TGTGCCAGCGGTGGGGTAATGGAGCAGTTCTTC	CASGGVMEQFF
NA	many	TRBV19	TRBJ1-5	TGTGCCAGTAGTATAGGGTCGCGGGGTAGCAATCAGCCCCAGCATTTT	CASSIGSRGSNQPQHF
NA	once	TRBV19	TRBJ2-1	TGTGCCACACTCCGGACTTGGGGCAATGAGCAGTTCTTC	CATLRTWGNEQFF
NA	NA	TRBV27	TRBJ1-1	TGTGCCAGCAGTTCTTGGCCAGGAGGTAACACTGAAGCCTTCTTT	CASSSWPGGNTEAFF
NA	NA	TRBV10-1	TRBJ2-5	TGCGCCAGCAGTGTTCCTTCCGCAAATGAGACCCGGTACTTC	CASSVPSANETRYF
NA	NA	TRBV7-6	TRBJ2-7	TGTGCCAGCAGCTTAGTAGTGGGGGACGGACCCTACGAGCAGTACTTC	CASSLVVGDGPYEQYF
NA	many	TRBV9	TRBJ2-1	TGTGCCAGCAGCGTAGGTTCCTGGAGCTCCTACAATGAGCAGTTCTTC	CASSVGSWSSYNEQFF
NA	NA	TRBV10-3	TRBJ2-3	TGTGCCACCTCCTCTAGCACAGATACGCAGTATTTT	CATSSSTDTQYF
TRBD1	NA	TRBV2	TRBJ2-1	TGTGCCAGCAGTGAAAGACAGGGTACCTACAATGAGCAGTTCTTC	CASSERQGTYNEQFF